The 25 T cell receptor beta chains below all came from one sample that was sequenced in a study of siplizumab effects on memory and regulatory T cells. Here immunoSEQ multiplex PCR was the method, and the copy in TCRdb shows in-frame clones only, minus some. The table lists approximately 100,000 clones, about 91% of them singletons. What was sequenced was Tregs sorted from blood. The receptors here all came from a human donor in good health.

As DNA, the CDR3 is TGTGCCAGCATTTCCCTAGCGGGATATGAGCAGTTCTTC. Encoded protein: CASISLAGYEQFF. J is TRBJ2-1 and V is TRBV27; TRBD2 matches at 9 bases. Unmatched junction bases numbered 6, after V lost 7 bases and J lost 8 bases. Looked up from germline, CDR1 is MNHEY and CDR2 is SMNVEV (reference sequence). This CDR3 spans 13 amino acids.

The chain has TRBV27 and TRBJ1-5, with D maybe TRBD1 (6 bases). CDR3 length equals 15 residues. Per germline, CDR1 MNHEY and CDR2 SMNVEV (reference sequence). The V end was cut by 3 bases, the J end by 4 bases, with 13 bases between. The CDR3 DNA is TGTGCCAGCAGTTTCGGGGGGCAAGGTAATCAGCCCCAGCATTTT. Encoded protein: CASSFGGQGNQPQHF.

The gene calls are TRBV21-1 and TRBJ2-1; the table's D call, TRBD2, has no DNA check behind it. TRBV21-1 is designated a pseudogene. CDR3 size: 13 residues. The CDR3 DNA is TGTGCCACCCGGACTAGCGCCTACAATGAGCAGTTCTTC. It yields the protein CATRTSAYNEQFF.

The chain uses TRBV5-1 and TRBJ2-1; possibly TRBD2 for D (6 bases). The V and J ends lost 4 bases and 7 bases respectively, with 18 bases between them. The CDR3 has 15 residues. The V gene's germline CDR1 is SGHRS and CDR2 YFSETQ. The CDR3 loop is CASSTRDSGVNEQFF. For the CDR3, the DNA is TGCGCCAGCAGCACCCGGGACTCTGGGGTGAATGAGCAGTTCTTC. The whole variable domain, remainder taken from reference TRBV5-1 and TRBJ2-1, is KAGVTQTPRYLIKTRGQQVTLSCSPISGHRSVSWYQQTPGQGLQFLFEYFSETQRNKGNFPGRFSGRQFSNSRSEMNVSTLELGDSALYLCASSTRDSGVNEQFFGPGTRLTVL.

CDR3 nucleotides: TGTGCCAGCAGCTTGGGATCTAGCGGGAGTAGCGAGCAGTACTTC. Its translation: CASSLGSSGSSEQYF. V gene TRBV5-4 combines with J gene TRBJ2-7, with 10 bases aligning to TRBD2. Germline assignment: CDR1 SGHNT and CDR2 YYREEE (reference sequence). V shed 0 bases and J 6 bases; nucleotides not matched to a gene: 6. The CDR3 covers 15 residues.

In this sample, this clone turned up once. This CDR3 reads CAISDGGTGELFF. Here the CDR3 DNA reads TGTGCCATCAGTGACGGGGGCACCGGGGAGCTGTTTTTT. V and J are TRBV10-3 and TRBJ2-2, with a possible D match to TRBD2 (6 bases). The CDR3 runs to 13 residues. Germline-derived CDR1 and CDR2 are ENHRY and SYGVKD. Trimming removed 3 bases at V and 4 bases at J, with 6 bases between.

This clone turned up a few times. The V and J genes are TRBV18 and TRBJ1-2; D is unclear. The V gene's germline CDR1 is KGHSH and CDR2 LQKENI. The CDR3 has 14 amino acids. V was clipped by 0 bases and J by 7 bases, with 12 bases between them. The CDR3 coding sequence is TGTGCCAGCTCACCACCGGGAGCCAGACTTGGCTACACCTTC. It translates to CASSPPGARLGYTF.

The chain employs TRBV28 and TRBJ1-5, with a possible D match to TRBD1 (5 bases). This CDR3 is 16 amino acids long. Germline CDR1 MDHEN, CDR2 SYDVKM. Trimming pared 4 bases from V and 0 bases from J, leaving 13 bases between. The CDR3 sequence is CASSSLTTDSNQPQHF. The CDR3 DNA reads as TGTGCCAGCAGTTCATTAACGACAGATAGCAATCAGCCCCAGCATTTT.

V is TRBV4-1 and J is TRBJ2-1; TRBD2 aligns across 14 bases. Germline loops: CDR1 MGHRA, CDR2 YSYEKL. J was trimmed by 9 bases and V by 1 base; bases with no gene match: 8. The CDR3 contains 17 residues. The CDR3 nucleotides are TGCGCCAGCAGCCAAGGAGTGGGACTAGCGGGAGTGGGTGAGCAGTTCTTC. Protein product: CASSQGVGLAGVGEQFF.

The chain joins TRBV7-2 to TRBJ2-6; no clear D gene. Trimming pared 5 bases from V and 0 bases from J, leaving 5 bases between. The CDR3 covers 14 residues. Germline V gene data show CDR1 as SGHTA and CDR2 as FQGNSA. CDR3 in amino acids: CASSPRSGANVLTF. The CDR3 DNA reads as TGTGCCAGCAGCCCCCGCTCTGGGGCCAACGTCCTGACTTTC.

The chain couples TRBV5-6 to TRBJ1-2; D might be TRBD1 (5 bases). The CDR3 covers 13 residues. Trimming took off 1 base at V and 8 bases at J, with 12 bases between the two ends. Germline assignment: CDR1 SGHDT and CDR2 YYEEEE. CDR3 bases: TGTGCCAGCAGCTTGAGCAGGGAGGGGGGCTACACCTTC. Its translation is CASSLSREGGYTF.

This clone was seen once. The chain has TRBV4-1 and TRBJ1-2; 7 bases are a match to TRBD1. Trimming removed 3 bases from V and 8 bases from J; junction bases left unmatched: 9. This CDR3 has 14 amino acids. Looked up from germline, CDR1 is MGHRA and CDR2 is YSYEKL. Here the CDR3 reads CASSQPTTGHGYTF. The CDR3, as DNA: TGCGCCAGCAGCCAGCCAACGACAGGGCACGGCTACACCTTC.

This sequence joins TRBV19 and TRBJ2-7; D is uncertain. The germline V gene encodes CDR1 LNHDA and CDR2 SQIVND (reference sequence). V was clipped by 4 bases and J by 6 bases, with 13 bases between them. The CDR3 has 13 residues. The CDR3 region is CASSNLYGSEQYF. DNA for the CDR3: TGTGCCAGTAGTAACCTCTATGGGTCCGAGCAGTACTTC.

The CDR3, as DNA: TGCAGCGTTGAACGCCAGAGAAACTATGGCTACACCTTC. Its translation: CSVERQRNYGYTF. This chain joins TRBV29-1 and TRBJ1-2; D is uncertain. The CDR3 is 13 amino acids. CDR1 is SQVTM and CDR2 is ANQGSEA in the germline V gene. Trimming pared 2 bases from V and 2 bases from J, leaving 9 bases between.

This rearrangement joins TRBV6-5 to TRBJ2-1; D unclear. Trimming pared 6 bases from V and 7 bases from J, leaving 7 bases between. Germline V gives CDR1 MNHEY, CDR2 SVGAGI. This CDR3 region has 11 residues. CDR3 residues: CASSYLNEQFF. The CDR3 DNA follows: TGTGCCAGCAGCTATCTGAATGAGCAGTTCTTC.

The chain has TRBV5-6 and TRBJ1-1, with D uncertain. Germline-derived CDR1 and CDR2 are SGHDT and YYEEEE. This CDR3 contains 14 residues. V was clipped by 0 bases and J by 8 bases, with 14 bases between them. The CDR3 DNA reads as TGTGCCAGCAGCTTGGTCGTACAACCTTCGGAAGCTTTCTTT. Amino acid sequence: CASSLVVQPSEAFF.

The chain combines TRBV7-9 with TRBJ2-2; no clear D. Germline V gene data show CDR1 as SEHNR and CDR2 as FQNEAQ (reference sequence). CDR3 length: 14 amino acids. V lost 5 bases and J 3 bases, leaving 10 bases between the germline ends. The CDR3 is CASSLEVDTGELFF. CDR3 DNA: TGTGCCAGCAGCCTCGAGGTAGACACCGGGGAGCTGTTTTTT.

Written as DNA, the CDR3 is TGTGCCAGCAGCTTAGTGCATGCCCAAGAGACCCAGTACTTC. Its translation is CASSLVHAQETQYF. The J gene is TRBJ2-5, the V gene TRBV7-9; no clear D gene. Per germline, CDR1 SEHNR and CDR2 FQNEAQ (reference sequence). There are 14 residues in the CDR3. Trimming stripped 1 base from V and 1 base from J, with 7 bases between.

The chain combines TRBV18 with TRBJ2-1, with D possibly being TRBD1 (5 bases). Trimming pared 2 bases from V and 12 bases from J, leaving 17 bases between. The V gene's germline CDR1 is KGHSH and CDR2 LQKENI. CDR3 length: 14 amino acids. The CDR3, as DNA: TGTGCCAGCTCACCAGGGGCGGAAGGAATGACGCAGTTCTTC. It translates to CASSPGAEGMTQFF.

This clone was detected a few times. This chain joins TRBV27 and TRBJ1-2; 9 nucleotides line up with TRBD1. CDR3 length equals 12 residues. V shed 7 bases and J 10 bases; nucleotides not matched to a gene: 7. Germline-derived CDR1 and CDR2 are MNHEY and SMNVEV (reference sequence). DNA for the CDR3: TGTGCCAGCACCGGGACAGGGTCCATCTACACCTTC. Its translation: CASTGTGSIYTF.

The V gene is TRBV15, the J gene TRBJ2-7; the match to TRBD1 covers 7 bases. The CDR3 runs to 14 residues. Germline V CDR1 and CDR2: LNHNV, YYDKDF (reference sequence). Trimming removed 3 bases from V and 0 bases from J; junction bases left unmatched: 2. CDR3 coding DNA: TGTGCCACCAGCAGGAGGGACAGCTCCTACGAGCAGTACTTC. Protein: CATSRRDSSYEQYF. The whole variable domain, remainder taken from reference TRBV15 and TRBJ2-7, is DAMVIQNPRYQVTQFGKPVTLSCSQTLNHNVMYWYQQKSSQAPKLLFHYYDKDFNNEADTPDNFQSRRPNTSFCFLDIRSPGLGDTAMYLCATSRRDSSYEQYFGPGTRLTVT.

This rearrangement joins TRBV5-1 to TRBJ1-6; TRBD1 might be the D (5 bases). Germline lookup yields CDR1 SGHRS and CDR2 YFSETQ. V lost 4 bases, J lost 8 bases, and 10 bases lay in between. The CDR3 sequence is 13 residues long. The CDR3 bases are TGCGCCAGCAGCCCGTCACAGGATTCACCCCTCCACTTT. As protein: CASSPSQDSPLHF.

The V gene is TRBV10-3, the J gene TRBJ1-2; D might be TRBD1 (6 bases). Between the trimmed V and J ends, which lost 0 bases and 7 bases, there was a span of 21 bases. The germline V gene encodes CDR1 ENHRY and CDR2 SYGVKD. The length of the CDR3 is 17 residues. The CDR3 DNA is TGTGCCATCAGTGAGTCGGTGAGTGGAGGGGGACGGAGTGGCTACACCTTC. Residues: CAISESVSGGGRSGYTF.

This rearrangement joins TRBV10-3 to TRBJ2-5; no clear D. V lost 7 bases and J 5 bases, leaving 14 bases between the germline ends. The CDR3 is 13 residues long. The germline V gene has CDR1 ENHRY and CDR2 SYGVKD. CDR3 residues: CAITKIPGETQYF. The CDR3 DNA reads TGTGCCATCACAAAGATTCCGGGCGAGACCCAGTACTTC.

CDR3 in amino acids: CASSPSIVGTGGEKLFF. As DNA, the CDR3 is TGTGCCAGCTCACCATCGATTGTGGGGACCGGGGGTGAAAAACTGTTTTTT. The V call is TRBV18, the J call TRBJ1-4; weak D call: TRBD1 (5 bases). The length of the CDR3 is 17 residues. The germline gives CDR1 KGHSH, CDR2 LQKENI. Trimming took 2 bases from V and 7 from J, leaving 20 bases between them.